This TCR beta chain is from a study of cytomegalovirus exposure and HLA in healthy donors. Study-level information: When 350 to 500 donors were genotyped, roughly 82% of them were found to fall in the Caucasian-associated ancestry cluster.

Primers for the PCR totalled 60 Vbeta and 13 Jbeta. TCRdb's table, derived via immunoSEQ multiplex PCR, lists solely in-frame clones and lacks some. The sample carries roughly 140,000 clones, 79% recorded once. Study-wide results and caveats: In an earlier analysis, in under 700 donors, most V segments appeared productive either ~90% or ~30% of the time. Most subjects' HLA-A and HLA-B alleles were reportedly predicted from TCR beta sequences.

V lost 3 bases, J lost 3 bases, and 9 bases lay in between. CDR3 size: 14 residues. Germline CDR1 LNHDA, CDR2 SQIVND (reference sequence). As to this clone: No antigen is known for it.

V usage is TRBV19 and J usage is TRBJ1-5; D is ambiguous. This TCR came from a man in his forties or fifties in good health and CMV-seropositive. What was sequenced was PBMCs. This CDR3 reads CASSISRVNQPQHF. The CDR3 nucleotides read TGTGCCAGTAGTATTTCGCGGGTCAATCAGCCCCAGCATTTT. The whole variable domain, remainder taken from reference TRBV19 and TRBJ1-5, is DGGITQSPKYLFRKEGQNVTLSCEQNLNHDAMYWYRQDPGQGLRLIYYSQIVNDFQKGDIAEGYSVSREKKESFPLTVTSAQKNPTAFYLCASSISRVNQPQHFGDGTRLSIL.